The clone carrying this TCR beta chain was counted at least ten times. As yet, its antigen is unknown. The source of the sample is a study of blood T cells in healthy people across ages. Regarding the study as a whole: Higher diversity, along with more naive CD4+ cells, distinguished long-lived donors from aged donors.

Combining a sample-barcoded 5' primer with a J-beta primer mix, a second PCR ran for 7 to 11 cycles. TCRdb used MiXCR to reprocess the 5' RACE reads, holding one entry per CDR3 protein. The sample has about 1.6 million distinct CDR3 sequences, about 35% seen once. In germline, CDR1 is DFQATT, CDR2 SNEGSKA (reference sequence). The CDR3 has 14 residues. Unmatched junction bases numbered 2, after V lost 0 bases and J lost 1 base. The sequence derives from a woman aged 25 to 39 in good health. Sequenced: blood. The J gene is TRBJ1-1, the V gene TRBV20-1; TRBD1 aligns across 7 bases. This CDR3 is CSARDGTANTEAFF. CDR3 in DNA: TGCAGTGCTAGAGATGGGACAGCGAACACTGAAGCTTTCTTT.